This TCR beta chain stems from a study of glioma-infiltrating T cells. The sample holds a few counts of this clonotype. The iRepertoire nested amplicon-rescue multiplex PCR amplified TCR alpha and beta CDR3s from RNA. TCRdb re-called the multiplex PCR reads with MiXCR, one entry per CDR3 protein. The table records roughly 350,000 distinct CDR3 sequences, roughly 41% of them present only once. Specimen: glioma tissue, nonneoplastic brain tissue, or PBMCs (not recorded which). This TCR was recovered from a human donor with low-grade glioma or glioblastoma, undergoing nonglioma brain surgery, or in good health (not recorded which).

CDR3 in amino acids: CASSQVWTTEAFF. CDR3 bases: TGTGCCAGCAGCCAAGTCTGGACCACTGAAGCTTTCTTT. The J gene is TRBJ1-1, the V gene TRBV3-1, with D unresolved. Germline V CDR1 and CDR2: LGHDT, YNNKEL (reference sequence). Between the trimmed V and J ends, which lost 1 base and 4 bases, there was a span of 7 bases. CDR3 length equals 13 residues. Using reference TRBV3-1 and TRBJ1-1 for the parts outside the CDR3, the full variable domain is DTAVSQTPKYLVTQMGNDKSIKCEQNLGHDTMYWYKQDSKKFLKIMFSYNNKELIINETVPNRFSPKSPDKAHLNLHINSLELGDSAVYFCASSQVWTTEAFFGQGTRLTVV.